This T cell receptor (beta chain) was recovered during a study of Graves' ophthalmopathy and Graves' hyperthyroidism (dated 2018 in TCRdb). At the level of the whole study: Peripheral blood was collected at initial diagnosis, prior to any treatment. The study used TCR beta repertoire signatures to distinguish Graves' ophthalmopathy from Graves' hyperthyroidism and to predict progression to ophthalmopathy. In total, around 130 blood samples were TCR-sequenced: under 45 ophthalmopathy, around 75 hyperthyroidism and roughly 17 hyperthyroidism-to-ophthalmopathy patients. A discovery set of 90 to 100 patients (approximately 42 ophthalmopathy, some 58 stable hyperthyroidism) was enrolled to explore V-J signatures distinguishing ophthalmopathy from hyperthyroidism. An independent validation cohort was composed of approximately 19 hyperthyroidism patients and more than 15 patients who later progressed from hyperthyroidism to ophthalmopathy. T-cell repertoires of thyroid tissue and blood were compared in 5 or 6 hyperthyroidism patients. After sampling, hyperthyroidism patients received methimazole starting at 30 mg daily, and ophthalmopathy patients received high-dose intravenous methylprednisolone. The roughly 100 discovery patients were randomly split 7:3 into training and test sets.

CDR1 and CDR2, per the germline V gene, are MGHRA and YSYEKL. Trimming leaves V shorter by 8 bases and J shorter by 1 base, with the junction holding 4 bases beyond the gene matches. Taken from cysteine to phenylalanine, the CDR3 has 13 residues. The retained sequence is limited to the CDR3, 39 bases, with the frame set at the first base. This clonotype showed up many times. No cognate antigen has been identified for it. No base-level quality is on record; no much larger clone is a single base apart. For repertoire sequencing, TCR beta CDR3 regions were amplified from RNA transcripts. A first-round RT-PCR used HTBI primers with the Qiagen OneStep RT-PCR kit, followed by a second-round multiplex PCR, size selection and purification. The libraries underwent paired-end sequencing with 100 bp reads on an Illumina HiSeq2000. Processing in the source paper ran as follows. SOAPnuke was used for read processing, and reads with adapters, uncalled bases, a mean Phred below 15, or no exact constant-primer or identifier match were discarded. High-quality paired reads were merged with COPE v1.2.5. Each unique nucleotide sequence was defined as a clonotype, and clonotypes were aligned to IMGT TRB V, D and J references with MiTCR v1.1. Analysis was restricted to V-J combinations with a frequency above 0.0001, which covered about 99% of repertoires. For each V-J combination, a TCR clonal expansion and chaos score was defined as F50 clonal expansion divided by the chaos observed in the TCRdist matrix. Features were reduced by Welch's t-statistics and random forest to around 13 V-J combinations, which fed a naive Bayes classifier. The Morisita-Horn index was used to measure how similar the thyroid and blood repertoires were. TCRdb reprocessed the public reads (quality trimming at Q25 with fastp, clone calling with MiXCR) and kept in-frame beta chains. Identical CDR3 protein sequences are pooled into one entry, listed with their most common genes and DNA. V and J calls and clone size were set by TCRdb, not the authors. The sample records about 480,000 distinct CDR3 sequences, roughly 14% of which are singletons. The ten largest clones add up to more than 8.5% of the sample.

Patients with ophthalmopathy had moderately to severely active disease, with a Clinical Activity Score of 3 or more, a NOSPECS grade of 4 or more, and a disease duration of less than 3 months. Patients were excluded if they had other autoimmune diseases, uncontrolled infections, pregnancy or lactation. Clinical symptoms, serum thyroxine, TRAb, thyroid ultrasound and orbital computed tomography formed the basis of the diagnosis. Using Ficoll-Paque density gradient centrifugation, PBMCs were isolated from 10 ml of fresh peripheral blood. Total RNA was extracted using Trizol reagent, and RNA quality was checked on an Agilent 2100 Bioanalyzer. What the study reported, not specific to this receptor: Sample size was not predetermined statistically, and investigators were not blinded to group allocation. In validation, the model predicted ophthalmopathy progression with 70.59% sensitivity and around 72% specificity; some 13 predicted patients were CT-confirmed with GO in a median of about 6.1 months. In cross-validation, the 13-signature model distinguished ophthalmopathy from stable hyperthyroidism with 85% to 90% sensitivity and roughly 81% specificity, and in the test set the corresponding values were roughly 78% and 74%. Most of the expanded thyroid clonotypes with a frequency above 0.001 were also detected in blood, and it was suggested that the thyroid immune response may be reflected by blood repertoires.

Material: blood. This TCR derives from a woman in her 30s with Graves' ophthalmopathy. Donor details come from another sample of the same person, matched by shared clones. The V gene is TRBV4-1 and the J gene is TRBJ2-7; the junction holds 8 bases that match TRBD1. The CDR3 in this case is CASGQGESYEQYF. The nucleotides are TGCGCCAGCGGACAGGGTGAATCCTACGAGCAGTACTTC.